Here is one TCR beta chain with its context. Its antigen is unidentified. This sample was taken from a study of CD8 T cells in Susac syndrome. Findings of the study overall: It was acknowledged by the study that relatively few individuals were included in its TCR sequencing and HLA analysis.

The multiple sclerosis control group comprised treatment-naive patients with stable or active relapsing-remitting disease. Roughly 0.45 to 1 ug RNA was reverse transcribed with random hexamers. immunoSEQ multiplex PCR amplified TCR beta CDR3 across 54 Vbeta, 13 Jbeta. TCRdb analysed the immunoSEQ multiplex PCR reads with MiXCR anew, one entry per CDR3 protein. The table includes some 120,000 distinct CDR3 sequences, about 94% detected once. Sequencing input: CD4+ T cells from PBMCs. The sequence derives from a human donor with multiple sclerosis.

In nucleotides, the CDR3 is TGTGCCAGCTCACCATTAGGGGACACTGAAGCTTTCTTT. It codes for CASSPLGDTEAFF. V usage is TRBV18 and J usage is TRBJ1-1; D is possibly TRBD1 (5 bases). The CDR3 is made up of 13 amino acids. Trimming pared 2 bases from V and 3 bases from J, leaving 7 bases between. CDR1 is KGHSH, CDR2 LQKENI, per germline.